Sequencing of this T cell receptor (beta chain) was carried out in a study of shared clonotypes between healthy human individuals. Study overall: Participating donors consisted of a couple of women and a few men aged 18 to 49.

Study-wide results and caveats: Sequencing depth was expected to influence donor clonotype sharing.

With regard to this clone: The antigen is not known.

V lost 7 bases and J 1 base, leaving 17 bases between the germline ends. Looked up from germline, CDR1 is MDHEN and CDR2 is SYDVKM. The CDR3 totals 16 residues. Caucasian adults living in Nashville, Tennessee, provided all samples. Sorted subsets were amplified in replicate PCRs using 200 ng DNA, around 30,000 T cell genomes. Sequencing was performed with immunoSEQ multiplex PCR; in TCRdb, only in-frame clones are kept and a portion is missing. The sample lists 2 million to 2.5 million clones, approximately 93% occurring once. The clonotype originates from a man between 18 and 35 years old in good health. Some clones in this sample may be carry-over from other donors' samples. The sample was naive CD4+ T cells from PBMCs. The subset is: CD45RA+ positively selected. The chain has TRBV28 and TRBJ1-5; D unresolved. CDR3 nucleotides: TGTGCCAGCACCTCGAGGATCCCGAGGAGCAATCAGCCCCAGCATTTT. Translation gives CASTSRIPRSNQPQHF.